This T cell receptor beta chain was captured in a study of shared clonotypes between healthy human individuals. The overall study: Each donor contributed plates that comprised three CD4 naive, three CD4 memory, two CD8 naive and one CD8 memory. Study-level findings and limits: Researchers sampled blood only, noting tissue repertoires likely differ. The study found roughly 5% of naive CD4 clonotypes shared across several donors.

A remark on this clone: Its matching antigen is unknown.

Germline CDR1 reads SNHLY; CDR2 reads FYNNEI. The CDR3 consists of 13 residues. V dropped 6 bases and J dropped 3 bases, with 11 bases sitting between them. Genomic DNA (from each subset) was split evenly across several immunoSEQ plates. Only in-frame clones appear in the TCRdb table, and some are missing; sequencing was by immunoSEQ multiplex PCR. The data contain 1 million to 1.3 million clones, approximately 80% of them singletons. This TCR came from a man in his late teens or twenties in good health. Some clones in this sample may be carry-over from other donors' samples. This rearrangement joins TRBV2 to TRBJ1-2; D may be TRBD1 (6 bases). Input material: memory CD4+ T cells from PBMCs. Subset meaning: CD45RA-negative fraction. The CDR3 DNA reads TGTGCCAGCAGCGGGACATTCGACTATGGCTACACCTTC. Translation: CASSGTFDYGYTF.